These 25 T cell receptor beta chains share one sample of origin, sequenced in a study of T-cell reconstitution after alpha-beta-depleted transplantation in children. Library preparation (for TCRbeta) was performed with unique molecular identifiers. TCRdb called the PCR reads again in MiXCR, with one record for every CDR3 protein. This sample has fewer than 500,000 distinct CDR3 sequences, with 43% found just once. The sequencing used PBMCs, collected before TCRalphabeta/CD19-depleted stem cell transplant. The receptors derive from a girl aged 2-10 years with aplastic anemia, due to receive a stem cell transplant.

The chain employs TRBV11-2 and TRBJ2-5, with D maybe TRBD2 (5 bases). There are 15 residues in the CDR3. From germline, CDR1 is SGHAT and CDR2 FQNNGV. Deletions cut 3 bases from V and 2 bases from J, with 13 bases between. The CDR3 DNA is TGTGCCAGCAGCTTGGAAGCGGTCATTCAAGAGACCCAGTACTTC. This translates into CASSLEAVIQETQYF.

Ten or more counts support this clonotype. The J gene is TRBJ2-1, the V gene TRBV27; possibly TRBD1 for D (5 bases). Germline values: CDR1 MNHEY, CDR2 SMNVEV (reference sequence). Trimming stripped 6 bases from V and 3 bases from J, with 9 bases between. The CDR3 is made up of 13 amino acids. CDR3 loop: CASRDKGYNEQFF. For the CDR3, the DNA is TGTGCCAGCAGGGACAAGGGCTACAATGAGCAGTTCTTC.

This clonotype was observed a handful of times. This chain links TRBV2 with TRBJ1-5, with unresolved D. The CDR3 spans 13 residues. Germline assignment: CDR1 SNHLY and CDR2 FYNNEI. Between the trimmed V and J ends, which lost 4 bases and 7 bases, there was a span of 11 bases. The CDR3 region has the DNA TGTGCCAGCAGTGGTCCCCCTTTCCAGCCCCAGCATTTT. It encodes CASSGPPFQPQHF.

The V gene is TRBV7-2, the J gene TRBJ2-7, with TRBD2 matching 7 bases. CDR1 is SGHTA, CDR2 FQGNSA, per germline. The CDR3 runs to 14 residues. V dropped 7 bases and J dropped 4; count of bases not matched to a gene: 10. The CDR3 DNA reads TGTGCCAGCAAGATGGAGCGGGGTGTGTACGAGCAGTACTTC. It specifies CASKMERGVYEQYF.

The rearrangement links TRBV20-1 to TRBJ2-1, with D uncertain. This CDR3 region has 12 residues. The V gene lost 7 bases and the J gene lost 7 bases, with 14 bases spanning the gap. The germline V gene encodes CDR1 DFQATT and CDR2 SNEGSKA (reference sequence). The DNA for the CDR3 is TGCAGTGAGAAGGGCTTGGGTAATGAGCAGTTCTTC. Protein: CSEKGLGNEQFF.

This clonotype occurred many times. This chain joins TRBV13 and TRBJ2-7; D uncertain. Germline CDR1 and CDR2: PRHDT and FYEKMQ (reference sequence). The CDR3 has 11 amino acids. Trimming took off 3 bases at V and 5 bases at J, with 5 bases between the two ends. CDR3 loop: CASSLKHEQYF. In DNA, the CDR3 is TGTGCCAGCAGCTTGAAACACGAGCAGTACTTC.

This clonotype came up a few times. This rearrangement joins TRBV24-1 to TRBJ2-5; 9 positions match TRBD1. Germline V gene data show CDR1 as KGHDR and CDR2 as SFDVKD. With V trimmed by 7 bases and J by 2 bases, 4 bases remained unmatched. This CDR3 contains 14 residues. The CDR3 nucleotides are TGTGCCACCAGCCAGGGACAGGGACAAGAGACCCAGTACTTC. It specifies CATSQGQGQETQYF.

The chain carries TRBV24-1 and TRBJ2-3; 7 bases are a match to TRBD2. This CDR3 comprises 14 residues. Germline V gives CDR1 KGHDR, CDR2 SFDVKD. The junction had 5 bases not matched to a gene; V was cut back by 8 bases and J by 1 base. CDR3 amino acids: CATTASGRTDTQYF. CDR3 bases: TGTGCCACCACGGCTAGCGGACGCACAGATACGCAGTATTTT.

This clonotype was seen a few times. This chain joins TRBV6-2 or TRBV6-3 and TRBJ2-5; D gene ambiguous. Trimming stripped 3 bases from V and 0 bases from J, with 8 bases between. CDR1 MNHEY and CDR2 SVGEGT come from the germline V gene. The CDR3 is 14 residues long. CDR3 residues: CASSYHLDQETQYF. In DNA form, the CDR3 reads TGTGCCAGCAGTTATCATCTGGACCAAGAGACCCAGTACTTC.

This clonotype was detected a few times. The gene calls are TRBV20-1 and TRBJ2-3, with a tentative D call TRBD2 (6 bases). This CDR3 contains 15 residues. Per the germline V gene, CDR1 is DFQATT and CDR2 is SNEGSKA (reference sequence). With 1 base removed from V and 0 bases from J, the gap between germline ends came to 11 bases. CDR3 DNA sequence: TGCAGTGCTAGAGCCGTTAGCGGAAGCACAGATACGCAGTATTTT. Translating gives CSARAVSGSTDTQYF.

This chain connects TRBV15 to TRBJ2-5, with D perhaps TRBD1 (7 bases). In germline, CDR1 is LNHNV, CDR2 YYDKDF (reference sequence). Trimming shortened V by 4 bases and J by 1 base, and 10 bases separated the two germline ends. There are 14 residues in the CDR3. DNA for the CDR3: TGTGCCACCAGCATGCGGGACAGCCAAGAGACCCAGTACTTC. Translation: CATSMRDSQETQYF.

The table lists this clonotype with a few counts. The V and J genes are TRBV12-3 or TRBV12-4 and TRBJ1-2, with D uncertain. This CDR3 is 13 amino acids long. The germline V and J ends were trimmed by 6 bases and 4 bases, with 12 bases remaining between them. CDR3: CASSLPTGYGYTF. CDR3 nucleotides: TGTGCCAGCAGCCTTCCAACGGGCTATGGCTACACCTTC.

Only one count was recorded for this clonotype. CDR3 DNA sequence: TGCAGTGCCGAGAACAGGGCCCGCTATGGCTACACCTTC. Protein product: CSAENRARYGYTF. This rearrangement joins TRBV20-1 to TRBJ1-2; TRBD1 might be the D (6 bases). The CDR3 is made up of 13 amino acids. The V end lost 6 bases, the J end lost 4 bases, and 15 bases lay between the germline ends. From germline, CDR1 is DFQATT and CDR2 SNEGSKA (reference sequence).

This clonotype was detected ten times or more. The chain couples TRBV20-1 to TRBJ1-1; 7 positions agree with TRBD1. J lost 0 bases, V lost 4 bases, and 2 bases had no gene match. Germline CDR1 DFQATT, CDR2 SNEGSKA (reference sequence). CDR3 length: 13 residues. This chain's CDR3 is CSAKGQLNTEAFF. The CDR3 DNA follows: TGCAGTGCTAAGGGACAGCTGAACACTGAAGCTTTCTTT.

The genes are TRBV20-1 and TRBJ2-5; 8 bases line up with TRBD2. V was clipped by 0 bases and J by 6 bases; unmatched bases: 6. The germline gives CDR1 DFQATT, CDR2 SNEGSKA (reference sequence). The CDR3 length is 14 residues. The CDR3 DNA reads TGCAGTGCTAGAGATCAATCTAGCGGGCAGACCCAGTACTTC. Translating gives CSARDQSSGQTQYF.

The chain recombines TRBV6-1 with TRBJ2-4; TRBD2 is a possible D gene (6 bases). The length of the CDR3 is 16 residues. Trimming took off 6 bases at V and 0 bases at J, with 15 bases between the two ends. Germline V gives CDR1 MNHNS, CDR2 SASEGT. The CDR3 DNA follows: TGTGCCAGCAGCACAAGGGAGGTATTAGCCAAAAACATTCAGTACTTC. It codes for CASSTREVLAKNIQYF.

This clonotype has a count of ten or more. The chain employs TRBV12-3 or TRBV12-4 and TRBJ2-7, with D tentatively TRBD1 or TRBD2 (5 bases each). Trimming shortened V by 8 bases and J by 11 bases, and 10 bases separated the two germline ends. The length of the CDR3 is 9 residues. The CDR3 DNA is TGTGCCAGCCTCGGGACGGAGTACTTC. Translation: CASLGTEYF.

The gene calls are TRBV9 and TRBJ2-5; D remains ambiguous. The CDR3 extends over 15 amino acids. V was pared by 0 bases and J by 3 bases, with 12 bases between. The V gene's germline CDR1 is SGDLS and CDR2 YYNGEE. DNA for the CDR3: TGTGCCAGCAGCGTAGGGGCGGCACTCAAAGAGACCCAGTACTTC. Its protein product is CASSVGAALKETQYF.

This chain joins TRBV5-1 and TRBJ2-2; unclear D gene. Trimming removed 1 base at V and 0 bases at J, with 7 bases between. CDR1 is SGHRS, CDR2 YFSETQ, per germline. CDR3 length: 15 residues. Here the CDR3 reads CASSLIGANTGELFF. CDR3 DNA: TGCGCCAGCAGCTTGATTGGCGCGAACACCGGGGAGCTGTTTTTT. Complete variable domain (other parts from reference TRBV5-1 and TRBJ2-2): KAGVTQTPRYLIKTRGQQVTLSCSPISGHRSVSWYQQTPGQGLQFLFEYFSETQRNKGNFPGRFSGRQFSNSRSEMNVSTLELGDSALYLCASSLIGANTGELFFGEGSRLTVL.

CDR3 loop: CAIGGDSISYEQYF. In DNA form, the CDR3 reads TGTGCCATCGGGGGGGACAGCATCTCCTACGAGCAGTACTTC. The V gene is TRBV10-3, the J gene TRBJ2-7, with D perhaps assigned TRBD1 or TRBD2 (7 bases each). Looked up from germline, CDR1 is ENHRY and CDR2 is SYGVKD. The CDR3 contains 14 residues. With 8 bases removed from V and 0 bases from J, the gap between germline ends came to 14 bases.

J is TRBJ1-5 and V is TRBV7-9, with D tentatively TRBD1 (6 bases). The germline gives CDR1 SEHNR, CDR2 FQNEAQ (reference sequence). CDR3 length equals 14 residues. Between the trimmed V and J ends, which lost 3 bases and 7 bases, there was a span of 13 bases. Here the CDR3 DNA reads TGTGCCAGCAGCTTGGTACAGGGCGAGCAGCCCCAGCATTTT. Translated: CASSLVQGEQPQHF.

This clonotype was counted a single time. This chain joins TRBV20-1 and TRBJ1-5; 7 nucleotides align to TRBD1. The CDR3 totals 15 residues. The J segment lost 5 bases and the V segment lost 6 bases, leaving 13 bases of the junction unmatched. Germline V CDR1 and CDR2: DFQATT, SNEGSKA (reference sequence). As DNA, the CDR3 is TGCAGTGCCAGATCCCACCAGGGGGTCCATCAGCCCCAGCATTTT. It codes for CSARSHQGVHQPQHF.

The CDR3 is CATSRDRLSGANVLTF. CDR3 DNA sequence: TGTGCCACCAGCAGAGATAGGCTCTCTGGGGCCAACGTCCTGACTTTC. J is TRBJ2-6 and V is TRBV15; D uncertain. The CDR3 length is 16 residues. Germline V gene lookup returns CDR1 LNHNV and CDR2 YYDKDF (reference sequence). The ends were cut back, 0 bases at V and 0 bases at J, with 6 bases in the middle.

This clonotype appeared a few times. V usage is TRBV9 and J usage is TRBJ1-1; perhaps TRBD1 as D (5 bases). V was shortened by 3 bases and J by 0 bases, with 18 bases between the two germline ends. CDR1 and CDR2 (germline): SGDLS, YYNGEE. This CDR3 contains 17 residues. CDR3 sequence (DNA): TGTGCCAGCAGCGGCCGGGACGGAGTTCGCATGAACACTGAAGCTTTCTTT. Residues: CASSGRDGVRMNTEAFF.

Many counts were recorded for this clonotype. The V gene is TRBV5-3, the J gene TRBJ2-5; D uncertain. TRBV5-3 is marked as an open reading frame, function uncertain. There are 16 residues in the CDR3. V was clipped by 8 bases and J by 5 bases, with 25 bases between them. CDR3 nucleotides: TGTGCCAGCAGAGCTTGGAGACAAGAAGGTTGGGAGACCCAGTACTTC. Its protein is CASRAWRQEGWETQYF.